This T cell receptor (beta chain) was found in a study of identical twins. This clonotype has just a few counts. Its specificity is not known. Germline CDR1 and CDR2: SGHRS and YFSETQ. CDR3 length equals 15 residues. After removal of 4 bases from V and 1 base from J, the junction contained 5 bases not matched to a gene. Through template switching, a universal primer site was introduced, and the cDNA contained unique molecular identifiers. TCRdb used MiXCR to reprocess the 5' RACE reads, holding one entry per CDR3 protein. The table records hundreds of thousands of distinct CDR3 sequences, roughly 6% of them present only once. Overall study findings and caveats: Zero-insertion findings could be partly confounded by invariant cells (MAIT and iNKT cells).

The sample comprised naive T cells sorted from blood. The clonotype originates from a man aged 18 to 30 in good health. The chain uses TRBV5-1 and TRBJ2-1; 7 bases line up with TRBD2. The chain's CDR3 is CASSRGLQSYNEQFF. CDR3 in DNA: TGCGCCAGCAGCCGGGGACTACAGTCCTACAATGAGCAGTTCTTC.